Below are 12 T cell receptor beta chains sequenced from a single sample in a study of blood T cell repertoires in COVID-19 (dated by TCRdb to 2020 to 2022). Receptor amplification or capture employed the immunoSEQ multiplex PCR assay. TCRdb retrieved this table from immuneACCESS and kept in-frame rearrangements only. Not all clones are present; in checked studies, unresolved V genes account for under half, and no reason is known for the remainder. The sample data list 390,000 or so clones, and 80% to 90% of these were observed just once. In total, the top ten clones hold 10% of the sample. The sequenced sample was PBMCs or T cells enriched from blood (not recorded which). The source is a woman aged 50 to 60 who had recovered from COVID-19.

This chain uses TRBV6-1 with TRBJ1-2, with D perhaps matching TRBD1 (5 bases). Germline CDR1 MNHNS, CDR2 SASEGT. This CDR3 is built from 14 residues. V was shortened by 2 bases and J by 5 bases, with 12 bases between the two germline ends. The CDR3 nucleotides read TGTGCCAGCAGTGAATCCAGGGTGGGTTATGGCTACACCTTC. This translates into CASSESRVGYGYTF.

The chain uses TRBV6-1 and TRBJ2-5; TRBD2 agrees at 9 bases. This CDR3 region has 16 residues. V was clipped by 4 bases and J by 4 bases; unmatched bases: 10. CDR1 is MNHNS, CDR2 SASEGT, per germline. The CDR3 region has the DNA TGTGCCAGCAGTGTCTTGGGCGGGGGGGCCGGAGAGACCCAGTACTTC. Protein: CASSVLGGGAGETQYF.

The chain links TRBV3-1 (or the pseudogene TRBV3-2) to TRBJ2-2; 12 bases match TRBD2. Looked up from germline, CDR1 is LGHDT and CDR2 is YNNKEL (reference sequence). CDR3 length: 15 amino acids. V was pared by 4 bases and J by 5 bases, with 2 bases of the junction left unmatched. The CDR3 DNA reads TGTGCCAGCAGCCGAACTAGCGGGGGGACCGGGGAGCTGTTTTTT. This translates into CASSRTSGGTGELFF.

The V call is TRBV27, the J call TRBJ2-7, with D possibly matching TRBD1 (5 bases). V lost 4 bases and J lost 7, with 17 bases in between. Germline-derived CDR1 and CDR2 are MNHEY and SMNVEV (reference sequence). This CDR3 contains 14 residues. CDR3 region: CASSSPRQGREQYF. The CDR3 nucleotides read TGTGCCAGCAGTTCCCCAAGGCAGGGAAGAGAGCAGTACTTC.

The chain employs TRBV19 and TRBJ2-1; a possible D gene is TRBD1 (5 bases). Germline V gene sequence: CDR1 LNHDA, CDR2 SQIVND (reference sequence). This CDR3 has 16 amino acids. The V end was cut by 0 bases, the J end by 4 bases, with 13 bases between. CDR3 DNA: TGTGCCAGTAGTATAGATCTTGGGGCAAAGTACAATGAGCAGTTCTTC. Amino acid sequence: CASSIDLGAKYNEQFF.

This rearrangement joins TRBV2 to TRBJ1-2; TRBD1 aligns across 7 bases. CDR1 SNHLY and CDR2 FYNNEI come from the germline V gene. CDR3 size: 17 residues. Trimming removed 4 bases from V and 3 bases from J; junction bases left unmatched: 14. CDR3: CASSVSDRIGGDYGYTF. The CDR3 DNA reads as TGTGCCAGCAGTGTTTCGGACAGGATTGGTGGGGACTATGGCTACACCTTC.

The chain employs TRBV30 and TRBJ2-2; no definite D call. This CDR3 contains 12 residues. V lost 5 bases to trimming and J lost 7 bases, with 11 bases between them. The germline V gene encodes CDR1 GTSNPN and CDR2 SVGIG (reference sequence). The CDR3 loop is CAWGRHRGELFF. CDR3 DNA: TGTGCCTGGGGGCGGCATCGCGGGGAGCTGTTTTTT. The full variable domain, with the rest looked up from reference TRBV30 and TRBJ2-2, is SQTIHQWPATLVQPVGSPLSLECTVEGTSNPNLYWYRQAAGRGLQLLFYSVGIGQISSEVPQNLSASRPQDRQFILSSKKLLLSDSGFYLCAWGRHRGELFFGEGSRLTVL.

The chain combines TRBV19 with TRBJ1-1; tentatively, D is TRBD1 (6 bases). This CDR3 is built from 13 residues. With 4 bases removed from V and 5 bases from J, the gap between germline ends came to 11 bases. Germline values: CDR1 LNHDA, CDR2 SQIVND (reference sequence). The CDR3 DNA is TGTGCCAGTAGTACTAGGGACATAACTGAAGCTTTCTTT. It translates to CASSTRDITEAFF.

CDR3 sequence reads: CASSGQGASYNEQFF. CDR3 in DNA: TGTGCCAGCAGTGGCCAGGGGGCCTCCTACAATGAGCAGTTCTTC. V usage is TRBV2 and J usage is TRBJ2-1; 8 bases agree with TRBD1. Germline-derived CDR1 and CDR2 are SNHLY and FYNNEI. CDR3 length: 15 residues. The junction had 2 bases not matched to a gene; V was cut back by 4 bases and J by 0 bases. The entire variable domain, with the rest obtained from reference TRBV2 and TRBJ2-1, is as follows: EPEVTQTPSHQVTQMGQEVILRCVPISNHLYFYWYRQILGQKVEFLVSFYNNEISEKSEIFDDQFSVERPDGSNFTLKIRSTKLEDSAMYFCASSGQGASYNEQFFGPGTRLTVL.

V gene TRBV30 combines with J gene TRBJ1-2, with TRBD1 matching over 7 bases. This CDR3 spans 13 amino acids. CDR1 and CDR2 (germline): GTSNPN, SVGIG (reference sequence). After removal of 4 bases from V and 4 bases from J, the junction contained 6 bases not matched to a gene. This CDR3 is CAWTKQGTYGYTF. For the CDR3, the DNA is TGTGCCTGGACTAAACAGGGGACCTATGGCTACACCTTC.

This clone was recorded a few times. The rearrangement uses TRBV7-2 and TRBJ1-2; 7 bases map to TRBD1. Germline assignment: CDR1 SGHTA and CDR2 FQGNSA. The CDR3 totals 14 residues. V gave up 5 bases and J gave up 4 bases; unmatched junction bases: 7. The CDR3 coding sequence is TGTGCCAGCAGCACGGGACAGCCTGGCTATGGCTACACCTTC. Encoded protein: CASSTGQPGYGYTF.

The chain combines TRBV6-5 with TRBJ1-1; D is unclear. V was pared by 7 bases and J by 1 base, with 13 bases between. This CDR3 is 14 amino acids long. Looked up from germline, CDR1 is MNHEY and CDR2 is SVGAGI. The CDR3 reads CASKSYRTNTEAFF. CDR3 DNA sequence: TGTGCCAGCAAATCCTACAGAACGAACACTGAAGCTTTCTTT.